Reported below is one T cell receptor (beta chain). Antigen: not known. Vbeta (60) and Jbeta (13) primers were used in the PCR. Produced via immunoSEQ multiplex PCR; TCRdb's table is partial and in-frame only. The sample records 83,000 or so clones, roughly 80% being singletons. Healthy bone marrow donors made up the cohort. The entry originates in a study of cytomegalovirus exposure and HLA in healthy donors. On the study more broadly: Prior work identified 117 million unique TCR beta sequences in roughly 190 million T cells.

Points from the study as a whole: A later analysis showed TCR association rates differing by HLA locus, peaking at DRB1 and lowest at HLA-C. Most of the CMV-associated TCR beta chains (in a later analysis) appeared to be HLA-restricted.

The CDR3 covers 14 residues. Germline values: CDR1 MDHEN, CDR2 SYDVKM. V was pared by 10 bases and J by 4 bases, with 19 bases between. The source of this sequence is a woman in her thirties in good health and CMV-seronegative. This chain links TRBV28 with TRBJ1-2, with D perhaps TRBD1 (6 bases). The sequenced sample was PBMCs. DNA for the CDR3: TGTGCCATCCAAAGGGGCGGGGGGGCCTATGGCTACACCTTC. Translating it yields CAIQRGGGAYGYTF.